This TCR beta chain derives from a study of CD8 T cells in Susac syndrome. The authors reverse transcribed roughly 0.5 to 1 ug RNA with random hexamers. From the immunoSEQ multiplex PCR reads, TCRdb called clonotypes with MiXCR, one entry per CDR3 protein. Found here are under 200,000 distinct CDR3 sequences, over 75% of them singletons; the top ten hold approximately 0.086%. Negative isolation yielded the CD8+ and CD4+ T cells, while FACS enriched the TEMRA cells. Specimen: CD4+ T cells from PBMCs. The clonotype was recovered from a human donor with Susac syndrome.

This CDR3 reads CASSLGPENNEQFF. The CDR3, as DNA: TGTGCCAGCAGTTTGGGGCCTGAAAACAATGAGCAGTTCTTC. The chain combines TRBV12-3 or TRBV12-4 with TRBJ2-1; maybe TRBD1 (5 bases). V lost 3 bases and J lost 5, with 11 bases in between. CDR3 length: 14 residues.